These 9 T cell receptor beta chains were sequenced from one sample in a study of blood T cell repertoires in COVID-19. Repertoires were generated with immunoSEQ multiplex PCR, while TCRdb's copy carries only in-frame clones and drops some. This sample has around 120,000 clones; nearly 90% occur once, and the top ten carry about 4%. The sample consisted of peripheral blood. The receptors come from an older woman with COVID-19, enrolled during active disease.

The V call is TRBV27, the J call TRBJ1-6, with D perhaps matching TRBD1 (6 bases). With 8 bases removed from V and 13 bases from J, the gap between germline ends came to 18 bases. The germline gives CDR1 MNHEY, CDR2 SMNVEV (reference sequence). The CDR3 totals 13 residues. DNA for the CDR3: TGTGCCAGCTCCCGGGACACACTTAGGCCCCTCCACTTT. Translating gives CASSRDTLRPLHF.

The V call is TRBV9, the J call TRBJ1-6; 8 bases fit TRBD1. With V trimmed by 2 bases and J by 9 bases, 10 bases remained unmatched. Germline CDR1 reads SGDLS; CDR2 reads YYNGEE. The CDR3 sequence is 16 residues long. The CDR3 sequence: CASSVMDRVGGSPLHF. The CDR3 DNA reads TGTGCCAGCAGCGTTATGGACAGGGTTGGGGGTTCACCCCTCCACTTT.

This clone occurred once. The CDR3 loop reads CASSRQATSNQPQHF. For the CDR3, the DNA is TGTGCCAGTAGCCGACAGGCGACTAGCAATCAGCCCCAGCATTTT. V usage is TRBV19 and J usage is TRBJ1-5, with D maybe TRBD1 (6 bases). This CDR3 comprises 15 residues. Germline V gives CDR1 LNHDA, CDR2 SQIVND (reference sequence). Trimming removed 6 bases from V and 0 bases from J, with 12 bases in between.

This clone has more than one count but fewer than ten. V is TRBV6-2 or TRBV6-3 and J is TRBJ2-3; 11 positions agree with TRBD1. The CDR3 length is 16 residues. Looked up from germline, CDR1 is MNHEY and CDR2 is SVGEGT. V trimming: 4 bases; J trimming: 3 bases; junction bases outside the gene matches: 6. As DNA, the CDR3 is TGTGCCAGCAGTTCTCGGACAGGGGGCAGGACAGATACGCAGTATTTT. Translation: CASSSRTGGRTDTQYF.

J is TRBJ1-1 and V is TRBV11-3; perhaps TRBD1 as D (6 bases). Trimming took off 4 bases at V and 2 bases at J, with 11 bases between the two ends. This CDR3 is 14 amino acids long. Looked up from germline, CDR1 is SGHNT and CDR2 is YENEEA. The CDR3 region has the DNA TGTGCCAGCAGCTCCCGACAGGAAAACACTGAAGCTTTCTTT. This gives the protein CASSSRQENTEAFF.

As DNA, the CDR3 is TGTGCCAGCAGCACACGGGACAGGGGGCGGGAAAATGGCTACACCTTC. Translating gives CASSTRDRGRENGYTF. The chain uses TRBV7-9 and TRBJ1-2; 12 bases line up with TRBD1. This CDR3 has 16 residues. Germline loops: CDR1 SEHNR, CDR2 FQNEAQ (reference sequence). Germline trimming cut 5 bases from V and 6 bases from J; bases unmatched to any gene: 10.

The J gene is TRBJ2-2, the V gene TRBV4-3; perhaps TRBD1 as D (5 bases). This CDR3 contains 15 residues. From germline, CDR1 is LGHNA and CDR2 YSLEER. Trimming pared 2 bases from V and 1 base from J, leaving 8 bases between. The CDR3 here is CASSQFDRNTGELFF. CDR3 coding DNA: TGCGCCAGCAGCCAATTCGACAGGAACACCGGGGAGCTGTTTTTT.

The genes are TRBV18 and TRBJ1-1; 11 nucleotides match TRBD1. The length of the CDR3 is 15 residues. Trimming removed 5 bases from V and 3 bases from J; junction bases left unmatched: 5. CDR1 and CDR2 from the germline V gene are KGHSH and LQKENI. The CDR3 loop reads CASSAGQGGYTEAFF. The DNA for the CDR3 is TGTGCCAGCTCAGCGGGACAGGGGGGGTACACTGAAGCTTTCTTT.

The chain uses TRBV5-1 and TRBJ1-1; TRBD1 might be the D (6 bases). CDR1 SGHRS and CDR2 YFSETQ come from the germline V gene. The CDR3 is made up of 15 amino acids. V was pared by 6 bases and J by 5 bases, with 20 bases between. The CDR3 protein is CASTLEGTRITEAFF. The CDR3 nucleotides are TGCGCCAGCACCCTCGAGGGGACACGAATTACTGAAGCTTTCTTT. The entire variable domain, with the rest obtained from reference TRBV5-1 and TRBJ1-1, is as follows: KAGVTQTPRYLIKTRGQQVTLSCSPISGHRSVSWYQQTPGQGLQFLFEYFSETQRNKGNFPGRFSGRQFSNSRSEMNVSTLELGDSALYLCASTLEGTRITEAFFGQGTRLTVV.